Below, 27 T cell receptor beta chains from the same sample are listed, as sequenced in a study of CD8 T cells in ankylosing spondylitis. TCRdb ran MiXCR on the 5' RACE reads and lists one entry per CDR3 protein. This sample has some 130,000 distinct CDR3 sequences, with 7.3% found just once. Sequencing was done on a sample of blood, either unsorted or a sorted T cell fraction (not recorded which). These receptors all come from a female donor with ankylosing spondylitis or in good health (not recorded which).

This clonotype has at least ten counts. This chain connects TRBV4-1 to TRBJ1-5; no clear D gene. Germline lookup yields CDR1 MGHRA and CDR2 YSYEKL. The V gene lost 1 base and the J gene lost 0 bases, with 10 bases spanning the gap. The CDR3 length is 16 residues. The DNA for the CDR3 is TGCGCCAGCAGCCAAGCTCAGGAGCCTAGCAATCAGCCCCAGCATTTT. This sequence encodes CASSQAQEPSNQPQHF.

This clonotype was counted ten times or more. This chain's CDR3 is CASSLGTGPGADTQYF. Here the CDR3 DNA reads TGTGCCAGCAGCTTAGGTACGGGGCCAGGGGCAGATACGCAGTATTTT. The V and J genes are TRBV5-5 and TRBJ2-3, with D maybe TRBD1 (6 bases). The CDR3 length is 16 residues. The germline CDR1 and CDR2 sequences are SGHKS and YYEKEE (reference sequence). Trimming left V 2 bases short and J 4 bases short, with 17 bases between.

V and J are TRBV5-4 and TRBJ1-1, with unresolved D. Trimming removed 0 bases at V and 1 base at J, with 7 bases between. Germline CDR1 and CDR2: SGHNT and YYREEE (reference sequence). The CDR3 is 14 residues long. CDR3 region: CASSLGRSNTEAFF. The CDR3 DNA follows: TGTGCCAGCAGCTTGGGCCGGTCGAACACTGAAGCTTTCTTT.

This clonotype came up many times. The rearrangement joins TRBV2 to TRBJ2-3, with D perhaps assigned TRBD1 or TRBD2 (5 bases each). Germline-derived CDR1 and CDR2 are SNHLY and FYNNEI. CDR3 length equals 16 residues. Trimming removed 5 bases from V and 6 bases from J, with 21 bases in between. As DNA, the CDR3 is TGTGCCAGCAGTCCCACCGGGACCCCTGCCGGGGATACGCAGTATTTT. Protein product: CASSPTGTPAGDTQYF.

This clonotype turned up a few times. The J gene is TRBJ2-3, the V gene TRBV11-2, with D perhaps matching TRBD1 (6 bases). With 0 bases removed from V and 7 bases from J, the gap between germline ends came to 17 bases. CDR1 is SGHAT, CDR2 FQNNGV, per germline. The length of the CDR3 is 16 residues. The CDR3 sequence: CASSLESQGTPYTQYF. In DNA, the CDR3 is TGTGCCAGCAGCTTAGAGTCCCAGGGGACCCCCTATACGCAGTATTTT.

Ten or more counts support this clonotype. The CDR3: CASSYRAGAHEQYF. In DNA form, the CDR3 reads TGTGCCAGCAGTTACAGGGCAGGGGCCCACGAGCAGTACTTC. The chain employs TRBV6-5 and TRBJ2-7, with D tentatively TRBD1 (6 bases). The CDR3 totals 14 residues. Trimming took off 2 bases at V and 5 bases at J, with 13 bases between the two ends. CDR1 and CDR2 from the germline V gene are MNHEY and SVGAGI.

This clonotype was recorded a few times. The chain couples TRBV7-9 to TRBJ2-1; D is unresolved. The CDR3 has 15 amino acids. V was shortened by 4 bases and J by 7 bases, with 17 bases between the two germline ends. In germline, CDR1 is SEHNR, CDR2 FQNEAQ (reference sequence). The CDR3 region is CASSYRRTDLNEQFF. The CDR3 DNA is TGTGCCAGCAGCTACCGTAGGACCGACTTGAATGAGCAGTTCTTC.

In this sample, this clonotype turned up many times. This chain joins TRBV4-1 and TRBJ1-4, with D uncertain. CDR1 and CDR2 from the germline V gene are MGHRA and YSYEKL. V dropped 4 bases and J dropped 6 bases, with 18 bases sitting between them. This CDR3 spans 16 amino acids. As DNA, the CDR3 is TGCGCCAGCAGCCTCCCGGGAGAAAGGTCCGATGAAAAACTGTTTTTT. This encodes CASSLPGERSDEKLFF.

This clonotype was seen ten or more times. V is TRBV29-1 and J is TRBJ2-3; 9 nucleotides match TRBD1. Germline V gives CDR1 SQVTM, CDR2 ANQGSEA. Trimming removed 7 bases from V and 2 bases from J; junction bases left unmatched: 7. This CDR3 has 14 residues. CDR3 sequence: CSAHRGLSTDTQYF. DNA of the CDR3: TGCAGCGCCCACAGGGGGCTTTCCACAGATACGCAGTATTTT.

This clonotype has ten or more counts. The rearrangement joins TRBV5-1 to TRBJ2-6; D is tentatively TRBD1 or TRBD2 (5 bases each). Germline lookup yields CDR1 SGHRS and CDR2 YFSETQ. The CDR3 length is 17 residues. The ends were cut back, 2 bases at V and 0 bases at J, with 12 bases in the middle. CDR3 DNA: TGCGCCAGCAGCTTCGACCCGGGACCCTCTGGGGCCAACGTCCTGACTTTC. It yields the protein CASSFDPGPSGANVLTF.

CDR3 sequence reads: CASSFRGDQPQHF. In nucleotides, the CDR3 is TGTGCCAGCTCCTTCAGGGGAGATCAGCCCCAGCATTTT. V is TRBV6-5 and J is TRBJ1-5; tentatively, D is TRBD1 (6 bases). This CDR3 is built from 13 residues. Germline V gene lookup returns CDR1 MNHEY and CDR2 SVGAGI. Trimming removed 8 bases from V and 5 bases from J, with 13 bases in between.

This clonotype was counted at least ten times. This chain joins TRBV4-3 and TRBJ2-1, with D tentatively TRBD1 or TRBD2 (5 bases each). The CDR3 covers 17 residues. Germline V gene data show CDR1 as LGHNA and CDR2 as YSLEER. Trimming took 0 bases from V and 5 from J, leaving 17 bases between them. CDR3 amino acids: CASSQDGLEGLNNEQFF. Written as DNA, the CDR3 is TGCGCCAGCAGCCAAGACGGTCTAGAGGGGCTCAACAATGAGCAGTTCTTC.

This clonotype was recorded many times. The V call is TRBV7-9, the J call TRBJ2-2, with 7 nucleotides matching TRBD2. This CDR3 has 16 residues. Germline V gene data show CDR1 as SEHNR and CDR2 as FQNEAQ (reference sequence). V was clipped by 5 bases and J by 1 base; unmatched bases: 7. The CDR3 region has the DNA TGTGCCAGCAGCCAACCGACTAGCCAGAACACCGGGGAGCTGTTTTTT. It is translated as CASSQPTSQNTGELFF.

Remarks on this clonotype: It may be a read error: a sequence one base away is much more abundant. V usage is TRBV7-9 and J usage is TRBJ1-2; maybe TRBD1 (5 bases). The germline gives CDR1 SEHNR, CDR2 FQNEAQ (reference sequence). This CDR3 comprises 14 residues. The CDR3 nucleotides are TGTGGCAGCATCCGCGGGGCAGAGGGCTATGGCTACACCTTC. It is translated as CGSIRGAEGYGYTF.

This clonotype was picked up many times. V gene TRBV20-1 combines with J gene TRBJ2-1; D ambiguous. Germline lookup yields CDR1 DFQATT and CDR2 SNEGSKA (reference sequence). The V gene lost 5 bases and the J gene lost 2 bases, with 10 bases spanning the gap. The CDR3 has 13 amino acids. CDR3 residues: CSAGRLTYNEQFF. CDR3 DNA sequence: TGCAGTGCTGGGCGACTGACCTACAATGAGCAGTTCTTC.

This clonotype occurred many times. The chain combines TRBV11-1 with TRBJ2-2; 9 bases align to TRBD2. This CDR3 comprises 16 residues. The junction had 7 bases not matched to a gene; V was cut back by 4 bases and J by 4 bases. Germline assignment: CDR1 SGHAT and CDR2 FQDESV (reference sequence). The CDR3 spells CASSSFSGGFTGELFF. CDR3 in DNA: TGTGCCAGCAGCTCCTTTAGCGGGGGCTTCACCGGGGAGCTGTTTTTT.

This chain uses TRBV3-1 with TRBJ2-1, with 8 bases identical to TRBD2. V trimming: 2 bases; J trimming: 6 bases; junction bases outside the gene matches: 18. Germline V gene data show CDR1 as LGHDT and CDR2 as YNNKEL (reference sequence). The CDR3 has 19 residues. CDR3 sequence: CASSQQPPLTGGPRNEQFF. Written as DNA, the CDR3 is TGTGCCAGCAGCCAACAGCCCCCTTTGACGGGGGGGCCTCGCAATGAGCAGTTCTTC.

The gene calls are TRBV20-1 and TRBJ1-4; 9 bases are a match to TRBD1. This CDR3 comprises 13 residues. Germline assignment: CDR1 DFQATT and CDR2 SNEGSKA (reference sequence). Losses at the gene ends were 5 bases for V and 8 bases for J; bases not matched to a gene: 6. The CDR3 DNA follows: TGCAGTGCTGTACAGGGGGCGAACGAAAAACTGTTTTTT. It codes for CSAVQGANEKLFF.

This clonotype showed up many times. J is TRBJ1-1 and V is TRBV10-3, with D tentatively TRBD1 (5 bases). V lost 9 bases, J lost 1 base, and 9 bases lay in between. Germline V gene data show CDR1 as ENHRY and CDR2 as SYGVKD. This CDR3 is built from 12 residues. The CDR3 DNA reads as TGTGCCATAGCCGGGGCGAACACTGAAGCTTTCTTT. Its protein is CAIAGANTEAFF.

For this clonotype: One junction end does not reproduce the germline sequence, and a read error may be involved. The chain combines TRBV3-1 with TRBJ2-5; 7 bases map to TRBD1. The germline gives CDR1 LGHDT, CDR2 YNNKEL (reference sequence). The CDR3 is made up of 15 amino acids. CDR3 bases: TGTGCCACCAGCCAAGGGACAGCCCCCCAAGAGACCCAGTACTTC. Encoded protein: CATSQGTAPQETQYF.

This clonotype was observed a few times. Written as DNA, the CDR3 is TGTGCCTGGAGCAAGGCGGGAGAGACCCAGTACTTC. This codes for CAWSKAGETQYF. J is TRBJ2-5 and V is TRBV30, with D possibly being TRBD2 (5 bases). Germline values: CDR1 GTSNPN, CDR2 SVGIG (reference sequence). V shed 3 bases and J shed 4 bases, with 9 bases lying between them. The length of the CDR3 is 12 residues.

Within the sample, this clonotype is medium-sized (0.01 to 0.1%). V is TRBV4-2 and J is TRBJ2-7; D gene ambiguous. V lost 0 bases and J 2 bases, leaving 8 bases between the germline ends. The CDR3 contains 14 residues. Germline V gene sequence: CDR1 LGHNA, CDR2 YNFKEQ. CDR3 region: CASSQEYGPYEQYF. CDR3 bases: TGTGCCAGCAGCCAAGAATACGGGCCCTACGAGCAGTACTTC.

Ten or more counts support this clonotype. The V and J genes are TRBV5-1 and TRBJ2-7; unclear D gene. The CDR3 length is 17 residues. The germline V gene has CDR1 SGHRS and CDR2 YFSETQ. V was trimmed by 0 bases and J by 1 base, leaving 17 bases between them. CDR3 loop: CASSLDHVSWMSYEQYF. CDR3 sequence (DNA): TGCGCCAGCAGCTTGGACCACGTATCATGGATGTCCTACGAGCAGTACTTC.

This clonotype was counted ten times or more. The chain uses TRBV5-1 and TRBJ2-1, with 10 bases matching TRBD1. The CDR3 has 15 amino acids. CDR1 is SGHRS, CDR2 YFSETQ, per germline. V lost 3 bases, J lost 6 bases, and 6 bases stayed unmatched. CDR3 DNA: TGCGCCAGCAGCTGGGGACAGGGGTTGTTCAATGAGCAGTTCTTC. This translates into CASSWGQGLFNEQFF. Supplemented by reference TRBV5-1 and TRBJ2-1, the full variable domain reads KAGVTQTPRYLIKTRGQQVTLSCSPISGHRSVSWYQQTPGQGLQFLFEYFSETQRNKGNFPGRFSGRQFSNSRSEMNVSTLELGDSALYLCASSWGQGLFNEQFFGPGTRLTVL.

This clonotype has a count of ten or more. The gene calls are TRBV12-3 or TRBV12-4 and TRBJ1-1, with a weak D call TRBD1 (5 bases). This CDR3 is built from 13 residues. Trimming stripped 6 bases from V and 4 bases from J, with 12 bases between. The CDR3 DNA reads TGTGCCAGCAGATCCGACAGCCGCACTGAAGCTTTCTTT. Its translation: CASRSDSRTEAFF.

This clonotype was recorded many times. The chain recombines TRBV12-3 or TRBV12-4 with TRBJ2-5; TRBD1 agrees at 7 bases. V lost 3 bases, J lost 3 bases, and 1 base stayed unmatched. This CDR3 is 13 amino acids long. The CDR3 DNA reads as TGTGCCAGCAGTTTCACAGGGGAAGAGACCCAGTACTTC. Amino acids: CASSFTGEETQYF.

This clonotype has a count of ten or more. This chain joins TRBV3-1 and TRBJ2-7; D remains unclear. V was pared by 1 base and J by 5 bases, with 6 bases between. Looked up from germline, CDR1 is LGHDT and CDR2 is YNNKEL (reference sequence). The length of the CDR3 is 12 residues. The CDR3 protein is CASSQGRDEQYF. CDR3 coding DNA: TGTGCCAGCAGCCAAGGTAGGGACGAGCAGTACTTC.